Shown below are 11 T cell receptor beta chains from a single sample sequenced in a study of OX40 agonist ivuxolimab in advanced cancers. TCRdb's copy holds only in-frame clones and misses some; the assay was immunoSEQ multiplex PCR. The data contain 90,000 to 130,000 clones, roughly 90% of them singletons. This specimen consisted of CD4+ or CD8+ T cells sorted from blood, obtained in a trial of the OX40 agonist ivuxolimab. The receptor source for this set is an adult with an advanced solid tumor such as melanoma, head and neck, liver or kidney cancer.

This chain links TRBV5-4 with TRBJ2-7, with 7 bases that match TRBD1. The germline V gene has CDR1 SGHNT and CDR2 YYREEE (reference sequence). This CDR3 has 14 amino acids. V shed 0 bases, J shed 2 bases, and the junction held 2 bases outside the gene matches. The CDR3 bases are TGTGCCAGCAGCTTGGGACAGGGAGCCTACGAGCAGTACTTC. The encoded protein is CASSLGQGAYEQYF.

This CDR3 reads CASSLEAAYNEQFF. As DNA, the CDR3 is TGTGCCAGCAGCTTAGAGGCAGCATACAATGAGCAGTTCTTC. V gene TRBV7-2 combines with J gene TRBJ2-1; no reliable D call. Trimming left V 1 base short and J 4 bases short, with 8 bases between. Per germline, CDR1 SGHTA and CDR2 FQGNSA. The CDR3 extends over 14 amino acids.

This chain connects TRBV30 to TRBJ1-2, with D tentatively TRBD1 (5 bases). CDR1 and CDR2 from the germline V gene are GTSNPN and SVGIG (reference sequence). Trimming cost V 1 base and J 4 bases, with 7 bases left between them. The CDR3 sequence is 12 residues long. The CDR3 is CAWSADSYGYTF. The CDR3 nucleotides are TGTGCCTGGAGTGCAGACAGCTATGGCTACACCTTC.

The CDR3 bases are TGTGCCAGCAGCCAAGATCTCAGAGGGAGGGCAGGGGAGCAGTACTTC. This gives the protein CASSQDLRGRAGEQYF. The V and J genes are TRBV4-2 and TRBJ2-7, with 7 bases that match TRBD2. With V trimmed by 0 bases and J by 7 bases, 12 bases remained unmatched. Germline V gene sequence: CDR1 LGHNA, CDR2 YNFKEQ. The length of the CDR3 is 16 residues.

V is TRBV5-1 and J is TRBJ2-3, with 9 bases lining up with TRBD2. The CDR3 has 15 residues. The germline gives CDR1 SGHRS, CDR2 YFSETQ. After removal of 4 bases from V and 5 bases from J, the junction contained 8 bases not matched to a gene. In DNA, the CDR3 is TGCGCCAGCAGCCATAGCGGGGGCCGGGAAGATACGCAGTATTTT. It codes for CASSHSGGREDTQYF.

As DNA, the CDR3 is TGTGCCAGCAGCTTAGGGTCGGCCGGGACCCAGTACTTC. This codes for CASSLGSAGTQYF. The J gene is TRBJ2-5, the V gene TRBV11-2; no definite D call. Germline CDR1 reads SGHAT; CDR2 reads FQNNGV. V lost 1 base to trimming and J lost 7 bases, with 10 bases between them. The CDR3 has 13 residues.

The table lists this clone with a few counts. The V and J genes are TRBV5-1 and TRBJ1-1, with D possibly being TRBD1 (6 bases). V lost 3 bases and J lost 1, with 10 bases in between. This CDR3 has 14 amino acids. Germline CDR1 and CDR2: SGHRS and YFSETQ. The DNA of the CDR3 is TGCGCCAGCAGCTATCAGACAGGGAACACTGAAGCTTTCTTT. This translates into CASSYQTGNTEAFF.

This clone was counted once. This chain links TRBV23-1 with TRBJ1-4, with 12 bases matching TRBD1. TRBV23-1 qualifies as an ORF whose function is uncertain. The CDR3 is 16 residues long. J was trimmed by 5 bases and V by 6 bases; bases with no gene match: 7. CDR3 in amino acids: CASRGQGAEQNEKLFF. CDR3 sequence (DNA): TGCGCCAGCAGGGGACAGGGGGCGGAACAGAATGAAAAACTGTTTTTT.

This chain connects TRBV11-2 to TRBJ2-3; unclear D gene. Germline lookup yields CDR1 SGHAT and CDR2 FQNNGV. This CDR3 contains 14 residues. V lost 3 bases and J 0 bases, leaving 7 bases between the germline ends. CDR3 nucleotide sequence: TGTGCCAGCAGCTTTAAACCTAGCACAGATACGCAGTATTTT. This encodes CASSFKPSTDTQYF.

The chain recombines TRBV19 with TRBJ2-5, with 10 bases aligning to TRBD2. The CDR3 is 16 residues long. With V trimmed by 0 bases and J by 1 base, 2 bases remained unmatched. Germline V gene lookup returns CDR1 LNHDA and CDR2 SQIVND (reference sequence). The DNA for the CDR3 is TGTGCCAGTAGTATAGATGGGACTAGCGCCCAAGAGACCCAGTACTTC. Amino acid sequence: CASSIDGTSAQETQYF.

V gene TRBV27 combines with J gene TRBJ2-7; 7 bases match TRBD2. V gave up 2 bases and J gave up 3 bases; unmatched junction bases: 1. CDR3 size: 13 residues. Germline CDR1 is MNHEY and CDR2 is SMNVEV (reference sequence). The CDR3 DNA reads as TGTGCCAGCAGTTTAAGGGAGGGCTACGAGCAGTACTTC. This codes for CASSLREGYEQYF.